This T cell receptor beta chain was recovered during a study of graft-versus-host responses after intestinal transplantation. As for the study in general: Recipients uniformly received anti-thymocyte globulin induction, followed by tacrolimus and steroids for roughly 3 years.

Clones were sequenced by immunoSEQ multiplex PCR, and TCRdb holds only the in-frame ones, with some missing. The table has tens of thousands of clones, about 94% seen once. General observations from the study: Those patients showing graft-donor T cell macrochimerism displayed high graft-versus-host to host-versus-graft clonal ratios in allografts. Some GvH clones appeared in ileal mucosa or blood before recipient bone marrow. Early HvG declines after transplant were associated with peak circulating GvH clone levels.

The germline V gene encodes CDR1 SGDLS and CDR2 YYNGEE. CDR3 length: 17 amino acids. J gave up 2 bases and V 0 bases, and 10 bases lay outside the gene matches. Comments on this clone: The antigen is undetermined.

The V and J genes are TRBV9 and TRBJ2-7; TRBD2 agrees at 8 bases. This TCR was recovered from a human donor who was the organ donor for an intestinal transplant. This material consisted of unstimulated CD4+ T cells sorted from spleen or lymph node cells, taken before transplant. The CDR3 nucleotides are TGTGCCAGCAGCGTAGCTGAAAGCGGGGGCCTGACCTACGAGCAGTACTTC. Protein sequence: CASSVAESGGLTYEQYF.